Below, 26 T cell receptor beta chains from the same sample are listed, as sequenced in a study of vaccination and CD4 T cells after COVID-19. These TCRs' antigens remain unknown. Treatment meaning: approximately 10-day PBMC culture with coronavirus spike peptide pools or control peptides (ViraFEST assay). The Oncomine TCR Beta short-read assay was applied to DNA of cultured CD4+ T cells. TCRdb analysed the PCR reads with MiXCR anew, one entry per CDR3 protein. Of approximately 4,600 distinct CDR3 sequences detected, around 43% appear once; the ten largest clones hold 41%. What was sequenced was CD4+ T cells from blood, cultured in vitro. All receptors come from a human donor who had recovered from COVID-19.

DNA of the CDR3: TGTGCCAGCAGTGCTTGGGGAGATACGCAGTATTTT. It encodes CASSAWGDTQYF. The V call is TRBV2, the J call TRBJ2-3; D unclear. Per the germline V gene, CDR1 is SNHLY and CDR2 is FYNNEI. There are 12 residues in the CDR3. Trimming left V 4 bases short and J 5 bases short, with 7 bases between.

This clonotype was recorded a few times. The chain carries TRBV30 and TRBJ1-6, with 9 nucleotides matching TRBD1. The CDR3 runs 17 residues. Germline V CDR1 and CDR2: GTSNPN, SVGIG (reference sequence). The ends lost 0 bases at V and 2 bases at J; junction bases unmatched: 5. Here the CDR3 reads CAWSVDRGVPYNSPLHF. For the CDR3, the DNA is TGTGCCTGGAGTGTGGACAGGGGTGTCCCCTATAATTCACCCCTCCACTTT.

The chain has TRBV30 and TRBJ1-5; D is perhaps TRBD1 (5 bases). CDR3 size: 13 residues. Germline CDR1 reads GTSNPN; CDR2 reads SVGIG (reference sequence). V lost 0 bases to trimming and J lost 6 bases, with 9 bases between them. CDR3 amino acids: CAWSVQDLQPQHF. CDR3 DNA: TGTGCCTGGAGTGTACAGGACCTTCAGCCCCAGCATTTT.

The chain joins TRBV2 to TRBJ2-7; TRBD2 is a possible D gene (5 bases). V was trimmed by 6 bases and J by 6 bases, leaving 9 bases between them. CDR1 and CDR2 (germline): SNHLY, FYNNEI. CDR3 length: 11 residues. CDR3 nucleotide sequence: TGTGCCAGCAGGGCAGAGGGCGAGCAGTACTTC. Protein product: CASRAEGEQYF. The variable domain in full, completed from reference TRBV2 and TRBJ2-7, reads EPEVTQTPSHQVTQMGQEVILRCVPISNHLYFYWYRQILGQKVEFLVSFYNNEISEKSEIFDDQFSVERPDGSNFTLKIRSTKLEDSAMYFCASRAEGEQYFGPGTRLTVT.

The genes are TRBV6-1 and TRBJ1-2; weak D call: TRBD1 (6 bases). The CDR3 spans 12 residues. The germline CDR1 and CDR2 sequences are MNHNS and SASEGT. The V gene lost 5 bases and the J gene lost 7 bases, with 11 bases spanning the gap. Here the CDR3 reads CASSQTGFGYTF. The DNA for the CDR3 is TGTGCCAGCAGTCAGACAGGTTTTGGCTACACCTTC.

Remarks on this clonotype: It is unclear where the CDR3 begins or ends on the DNA, so no DNA is shown, and the CDR3 is as TCRdb lists it. V usage is TRBV7-5 and J usage is TRBJ2-7; the D call of TRBD2 is as the table states it, not checked on the DNA. TRBV7-5 is tagged as a pseudogene. The CDR3 spans 20 residues, counting both ends. CDR3 amino acids: CISVPEDALAGDHFDCEQYF.

V and J are TRBV28 and TRBJ2-7; 10 bases are shared with TRBD1. The CDR3 sequence is 16 residues long. Trimming at V came to 5 bases and at J to 2 bases, leaving 9 bases not matched to a gene. Germline V gives CDR1 MDHEN, CDR2 SYDVKM. DNA of the CDR3: TGTGCCAGCAGTATTTTACCGGGACAGGGGACCTACGAGCAGTACTTC. Protein: CASSILPGQGTYEQYF. Drawing the rest from reference TRBV28 and TRBJ2-7, the complete variable domain is DVKVTQSSRYLVKRTGEKVFLECVQDMDHENMFWYRQDPGLGLRLIYFSYDVKMKEKGDIPEGYSVSREKKERFSLILESASTNQTSMYLCASSILPGQGTYEQYFGPGTRLTVT.

There are a few counts of this clonotype. The chain is built from TRBV20-1 and TRBJ1-3; D remains unclear. The CDR3 spans 12 residues. Germline V gene lookup returns CDR1 DFQATT and CDR2 SNEGSKA (reference sequence). Trimming left V 0 bases short and J 4 bases short, with 4 bases between. The CDR3 loop is CSARDSGNTIYF. The DNA for the CDR3 is TGCAGTGCTAGAGATTCCGGAAACACCATATATTTT.

This rearrangement joins TRBV5-4 to TRBJ2-6; D might be TRBD1 (5 bases). Per the germline V gene, CDR1 is SGHNT and CDR2 is YYREEE (reference sequence). The length of the CDR3 is 15 residues. Between the trimmed V and J ends, which lost 1 base and 2 bases, there was a span of 7 bases. The CDR3, as DNA: TGTGCCAGCAGCTTGCCAGGGACTGGGGCCAACGTCCTGACTTTC. It encodes CASSLPGTGANVLTF.

This clonotype is labeled hyperexpanded (1% or more). One end of the junction fails to match germline, which may point to a read error. The chain links TRBV2 to TRBJ1-6, with a possible D match to TRBD1 (5 bases). CDR1 and CDR2 from the germline V gene are SNHLY and FYNNEI. The CDR3 extends over 16 amino acids. As DNA, the CDR3 is TGTGCGAGCAATGGGGGACGACAGCTCATCAATTCACCCCTCCACTTT. It encodes CASNGGRQLINSPLHF.

The chain combines TRBV6-1 with TRBJ1-1, with D possibly being TRBD1 (5 bases). Trimming cost V 7 bases and J 5 bases, with 14 bases left between them. Germline V lookup: CDR1 MNHNS, CDR2 SASEGT. This CDR3 has 13 amino acids. The CDR3 protein is CASTGLWRTEAFF. The CDR3 DNA follows: TGTGCCAGCACGGGGCTTTGGAGGACTGAAGCTTTCTTT.

V and J are TRBV20-1 and TRBJ2-4, with D possibly matching TRBD2 (7 bases). Trimming stripped 0 bases from V and 6 bases from J, with 15 bases between. The CDR3 covers 15 residues. CDR1 and CDR2 (germline): DFQATT, SNEGSKA (reference sequence). The CDR3, as DNA: TGCAGTGCTAGAGATCAACGGGGGGCCCTAAACATTCAGTACTTC. This encodes CSARDQRGALNIQYF.

The rearrangement links TRBV11-3 to TRBJ2-3; D unclear. The V end lost 2 bases, the J end lost 1 base, and 7 bases lay between the germline ends. In germline, CDR1 is SGHNT, CDR2 YENEEA. The CDR3 extends over 14 amino acids. As DNA, the CDR3 is TGTGCCAGCAGCTTAAGCGAGGGCACAGATACGCAGTATTTT. It translates to CASSLSEGTDTQYF.

This clonotype counts as medium-sized. The V gene is TRBV27, the J gene TRBJ2-5; 8 bases are a match to TRBD1. Germline lookup yields CDR1 MNHEY and CDR2 SMNVEV (reference sequence). The CDR3 has 18 residues. V trimming: 2 bases; J trimming: 1 base; junction bases outside the gene matches: 12. CDR3 residues: CASSLKPPRQGIQETQYF. The CDR3 nucleotides are TGTGCCAGCAGTTTAAAGCCCCCCCGACAGGGGATCCAAGAGACCCAGTACTTC.

CDR3 sequence: CASSRRWLAGDTDTQYF. The CDR3 DNA reads as TGTGCCAGCAGCCGACGATGGTTAGCGGGGGACACAGATACGCAGTATTTT. V is TRBV7-2 and J is TRBJ2-3; 9 nucleotides match TRBD2. V dropped 5 bases and J dropped 2; count of bases not matched to a gene: 11. The CDR3 runs to 17 residues. CDR1 and CDR2 (germline): SGHTA, FQGNSA.

This clonotype was seen a handful of times. The rearrangement links TRBV25-1 to TRBJ1-1; TRBD1 matches at 8 bases. The trim removed 6 bases at V and 1 base at J, leaving 13 bases unmatched. Germline V gene data show CDR1 as MGHDK and CDR2 as SYGVNS. This CDR3 is 17 amino acids long. The CDR3 reads CASSGLGRTGRNTEAFF. CDR3 bases: TGTGCCAGCAGCGGCCTTGGTAGGACAGGGAGGAACACTGAAGCTTTCTTT.

The rearrangement links TRBV18 to TRBJ2-5; perhaps TRBD1 as D (5 bases). This CDR3 is built from 15 residues. The germline V gene encodes CDR1 KGHSH and CDR2 LQKENI. Deletions cut 0 bases from V and 1 base from J, with 9 bases between. The CDR3 bases are TGTGCCAGCTCACCACCAAGGGGCGGCCAAGAGACCCAGTACTTC. Its protein is CASSPPRGGQETQYF. Combining the CDR3 with reference TRBV18 and TRBJ2-5 gives the whole variable domain NAGVMQNPRHLVRRRGQEARLRCSPMKGHSHVYWYRQLPEEGLKFMVYLQKENIIDESGMPKERFSAEFPKEGPSILRIQQVVRGDSAAYFCASSPPRGGQETQYFGPGTRLLVL.

The V call is TRBV7-3, the J call TRBJ1-2, with D tentatively TRBD1 (5 bases). The germline gives CDR1 SGHTA, CDR2 FQGTGA. This CDR3 has 13 residues. Trimming left V 5 bases short and J 8 bases short, with 15 bases between. The CDR3 reads CASSGPGGSGYTF. The CDR3 DNA reads TGTGCCAGCAGCGGCCCCGGGGGGAGCGGCTACACCTTC. The full variable domain, its missing parts supplied by reference TRBV7-3 and TRBJ1-2, is GAGVSQTPSNKVTEKGKYVELRCDPISGHTALYWYRQSLGQGPEFLIYFQGTGAADDSGLPNDRFFAVRPEGSVSTLKIQRTERGDSAVYLCASSGPGGSGYTFGSGTRLTVV.

The chain recombines TRBV12-3 or TRBV12-4 with TRBJ2-3, with no clear D. The CDR3 sequence is 12 residues long. The V gene lost 5 bases and the J gene lost 4 bases, with 7 bases spanning the gap. The CDR3 protein is CASSPLADTQYF. The CDR3 coding sequence is TGTGCCAGCAGTCCGCTTGCAGATACGCAGTATTTT.

This clonotype was observed a handful of times. The genes are TRBV6-4 and TRBJ2-1; a possible D gene is TRBD2 (6 bases). The CDR3 has 13 amino acids. Germline CDR1 reads MRHNA; CDR2 reads SNTAGT. V lost 5 bases to trimming and J lost 5 bases, with 10 bases between them. The CDR3 region has the DNA TGTGCCAGCAGTCGGGACTTACACAATGAGCAGTTCTTC. Protein sequence: CASSRDLHNEQFF.

The chain combines TRBV6-1 with TRBJ2-2, with D perhaps matching TRBD1 or TRBD2 (5 bases each). This CDR3 region has 13 residues. Trimming took 8 bases from V and 8 from J, leaving 15 bases between them. CDR1 and CDR2 from the germline V gene are MNHNS and SASEGT. The CDR3 region is CASWDRAGGELFF. The CDR3 bases are TGTGCCAGCTGGGACCGTGCTGGTGGGGAGCTGTTTTTT.

The sample holds a few counts of this clonotype. The V gene is TRBV2, the J gene TRBJ1-5, with no clear D. Germline V lookup: CDR1 SNHLY, CDR2 FYNNEI. Between the trimmed V and J ends, which lost 6 bases and 3 bases, there was a span of 9 bases. The CDR3 loop spans 13 amino acids. The CDR3 nucleotides read TGTGCCAGCAGGGCGGATAACAATCAGCCCCAGCATTTT. Translated: CASRADNNQPQHF.

V gene TRBV10-3 combines with J gene TRBJ2-7; 7 nucleotides line up with TRBD1. The CDR3 spans 15 residues. CDR1 and CDR2 (germline): ENHRY, SYGVKD. J lost 0 bases, V lost 6 bases, and 8 bases had no gene match. DNA of the CDR3: TGTGCCATCAGGTCTTCGACAGGGTACTCCTACGAGCAGTACTTC. It codes for CAIRSSTGYSYEQYF.

J is TRBJ1-6 and V is TRBV12-3 or TRBV12-4; tentatively, D is TRBD1 (6 bases). This CDR3 spans 18 amino acids. V lost 11 bases and J 6 bases, leaving 29 bases between the germline ends. CDR3 residues: CARWVDEGGEWCNSPLHF. The CDR3 nucleotides read TGTGCCCGCTGGGTAGACGAGGGGGGGGAATGGTGTAATTCACCCCTCCACTTT.

The chain links TRBV6-1 to TRBJ2-1, with D unresolved. The germline gives CDR1 MNHNS, CDR2 SASEGT. Trimming removed 4 bases from V and 4 bases from J, with 20 bases in between. The CDR3 sequence is 17 residues long. CDR3 DNA: TGTGCCAGCAGTGGGTGGGGAACCCCCAACCCTTACAATGAGCAGTTCTTC. This translates into CASSGWGTPNPYNEQFF.

The chain is built from TRBV20-1 and TRBJ1-4, with TRBD1 as a possible D gene (6 bases). Germline CDR1 reads DFQATT; CDR2 reads SNEGSKA (reference sequence). Trimming took off 0 bases at V and 6 bases at J, with 8 bases between the two ends. This CDR3 region has 13 residues. The CDR3: CSAREQGDEKLFF. In nucleotides, the CDR3 is TGCAGTGCTAGAGAACAGGGTGATGAAAAACTGTTTTTT.